The present T cell receptor (beta chain) was sequenced within a study of OX40 agonist ivuxolimab in advanced cancers. Whole-study findings and limits: Antigen specificity was not determined for the expanded peripheral T cells. The average count of expanded clones was higher among CD8+ T cells than among CD4+.

On this clone itself: Its antigen is not identified.

V was shortened by 9 bases and J by 6 bases, with 10 bases between the two germline ends. The CDR3 totals 11 residues. Germline loops: CDR1 WNHNN, CDR2 SYGVQD (reference sequence). Enrollment shut out patients with autoimmune disease history or systemic immunosuppression. Repertoires were generated with immunoSEQ multiplex PCR, while TCRdb's copy carries only in-frame clones and drops some. The table shows about 82,000 clones, with around 90% occurring only once. This specimen was CD4+ or CD8+ T cells sorted from blood, taken in a trial of the OX40 agonist ivuxolimab. The receptor comes from an adult with an advanced solid tumor such as melanoma, head and neck, liver or kidney cancer. The rearrangement joins TRBV10-1 to TRBJ2-3, with a weak D call TRBD2 (5 bases). The CDR3 DNA is TGCGCCAGTCCGCGCGGGGATACGCAGTATTTT. Its translation is CASPRGDTQYF.